This T cell receptor beta chain emerged from a study of T cells after yellow fever vaccination. From the 5' RACE reads, TCRdb called clonotypes with MiXCR, one entry per CDR3 protein. The sample holds a few hundred thousand distinct CDR3 sequences, less than 9.5% seen once. The V and J ends lost 3 bases and 0 bases respectively, with 8 bases between them. CDR3 length: 14 residues. Germline loops: CDR1 KGHSH, CDR2 LQKENI. There are a few counts of this clonotype. The TCR was taken from a man in his late teens or twenties who received the YFV17D yellow fever vaccine. The chain employs TRBV18 and TRBJ1-2, with a tentative D call TRBD1 (6 bases). The sample in question was CD4+ T cells sorted from PBMCs, obtained 5 days after the yellow fever booster vaccination. The CDR3 region has the DNA TGTGCCAGCTCACCCACAGGGCCTAACTATGGCTACACCTTC. Its translation: CASSPTGPNYGYTF.